Each of the 3 T cell receptor beta chains below was sequenced from the same sample in a study of OX40 agonist ivuxolimab in advanced cancers. Repertoires were generated with immunoSEQ multiplex PCR, while TCRdb's copy carries only in-frame clones and drops some. Of about 59,000 clones detected, around 87% appear once; the ten largest clones hold about 5.6%. This specimen was CD4+ or CD8+ T cells sorted from blood, taken in a trial of the OX40 agonist ivuxolimab. The receptors were gathered from an adult with an advanced solid tumor such as melanoma, head and neck, liver or kidney cancer.

J is TRBJ1-1 and V is TRBV7-9; unclear D gene. Germline V gene data show CDR1 as SEHNR and CDR2 as FQNEAQ (reference sequence). This CDR3 contains 12 residues. With 3 bases removed from V and 4 bases from J, the gap between germline ends came to 6 bases. The CDR3 nucleotides are TGTGCCAGCAGCTTCTCTTCCACTGAAGCTTTCTTT. Translation: CASSFSSTEAFF. Full variable domain (rest looked up from reference TRBV7-9 and TRBJ1-1): DTGVSQNPRHKITKRGQNVTFRCDPISEHNRLYWYRQTLGQGPEFLTYFQNEAQLEKSRLLSDRFSAERPKGSFSTLEIQRTEQGDSAMYLCASSFSSTEAFFGQGTRLTVV.

J is TRBJ1-3 and V is TRBV11-2; TRBD1 might be the D (6 bases). V was cut by 5 bases and J by 4 bases, with 15 bases left in between. Germline V gene data show CDR1 as SGHAT and CDR2 as FQNNGV. The CDR3 spans 15 residues. As DNA, the CDR3 is TGTGCCAGCAGCCAGGGGATGGTTTTGGGAAACACCATATATTTT. It specifies CASSQGMVLGNTIYF.

The V and J genes are TRBV7-4 and TRBJ2-7, with a weak D call TRBD1 (5 bases). The CDR3 covers 16 residues. Germline CDR1 SGHVT, CDR2 SQSDAQ. V was shortened by 5 bases and J by 2 bases, with 19 bases between the two germline ends. This CDR3 is CASSKRGADITYEQYF. Here the CDR3 DNA reads TGTGCCAGCAGCAAAAGGGGTGCGGACATTACCTACGAGCAGTACTTC.